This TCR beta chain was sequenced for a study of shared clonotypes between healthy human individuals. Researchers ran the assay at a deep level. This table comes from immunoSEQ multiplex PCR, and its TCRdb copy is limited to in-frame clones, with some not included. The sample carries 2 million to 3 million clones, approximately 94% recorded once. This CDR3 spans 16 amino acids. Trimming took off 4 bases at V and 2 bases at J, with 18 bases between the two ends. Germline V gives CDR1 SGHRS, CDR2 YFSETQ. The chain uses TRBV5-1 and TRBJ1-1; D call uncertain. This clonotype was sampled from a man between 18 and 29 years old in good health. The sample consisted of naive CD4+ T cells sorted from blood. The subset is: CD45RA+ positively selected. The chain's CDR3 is CASSMDPTSRNTEAFF. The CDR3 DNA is TGCGCCAGCAGCATGGACCCTACCTCTAGAAACACTGAAGCTTTCTTT.